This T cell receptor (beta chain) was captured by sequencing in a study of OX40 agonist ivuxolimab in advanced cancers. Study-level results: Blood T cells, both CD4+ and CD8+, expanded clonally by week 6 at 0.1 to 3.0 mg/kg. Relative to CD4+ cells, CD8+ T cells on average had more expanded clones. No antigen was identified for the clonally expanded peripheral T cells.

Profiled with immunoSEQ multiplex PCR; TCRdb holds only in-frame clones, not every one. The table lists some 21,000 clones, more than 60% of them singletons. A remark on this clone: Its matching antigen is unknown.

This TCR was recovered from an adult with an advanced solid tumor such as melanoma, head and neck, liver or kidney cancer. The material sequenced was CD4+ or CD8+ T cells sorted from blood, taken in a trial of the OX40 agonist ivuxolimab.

The CDR3 DNA is TGTGCCAGCAGCGTTACAGGGGACTCTTACGAGCAGTACTTC. Protein: CASSVTGDSYEQYF. The J gene is TRBJ2-7, the V gene TRBV28; tentative D call: TRBD1 (7 bases). Germline CDR1 and CDR2: MDHEN and SYDVKM. The CDR3 consists of 14 residues. Trimming removed 6 bases from V and 4 bases from J, with 16 bases in between.